The 29 T cell receptor beta chains reported below all come from one sample, sequenced in a study of identifying expanded T cells in peripheral blood. TCRdb's copy holds only in-frame clones and misses some; the assay was immunoSEQ multiplex PCR. In the table there are about 120,000 clones, about four fifths of which are singletons. Sequenced: blood. All receptors come from a person aged 18 to 70 in good health.

This clone occurred a few times. This sequence joins TRBV19 and TRBJ2-2; D perhaps matches TRBD1 (5 bases). The CDR3 consists of 17 residues. V lost 3 bases to trimming and J lost 1 base, with 15 bases between them. Germline V gene data show CDR1 as LNHDA and CDR2 as SQIVND (reference sequence). This CDR3 is CASSIIGIGENTGELFF. CDR3 DNA sequence: TGTGCCAGTAGTATTATTGGGATAGGGGAGAACACCGGGGAGCTGTTTTTT.

The CDR3 region has the DNA TGTGCCAGTAGTATTTGGGTCCCCAGTTATAGCAATCAGCCCCAGCATTTT. It yields the protein CASSIWVPSYSNQPQHF. This sequence joins TRBV19 and TRBJ1-5; D uncertain. There are 17 residues in the CDR3. With 3 bases removed from V and 0 bases from J, the gap between germline ends came to 15 bases. CDR1 and CDR2 from the germline V gene are LNHDA and SQIVND (reference sequence).

This clone was recorded at least ten times. Other DNA sequences in this specimen translate into the identical CDR3. J is TRBJ1-1 and V is TRBV18; 8 bases match TRBD1. The trim removed 1 base at V and 4 bases at J, leaving 5 bases unmatched. CDR3 length: 15 amino acids. The V gene's germline CDR1 is KGHSH and CDR2 LQKENI. The CDR3 here is CASSPQGQGGTEAFF. CDR3 DNA sequence: TGTGCCAGCTCACCACAAGGACAGGGTGGCACTGAAGCTTTCTTT. Filled out from reference TRBV18 and TRBJ1-1, the complete variable domain reads NAGVMQNPRHLVRRRGQEARLRCSPMKGHSHVYWYRQLPEEGLKFMVYLQKENIIDESGMPKERFSAEFPKEGPSILRIQQVVRGDSAAYFCASSPQGQGGTEAFFGQGTRLTVV.

The chain carries TRBV7-8 and TRBJ2-7; D is perhaps TRBD1 (5 bases). The CDR3 contains 15 residues. Germline V gives CDR1 SGHVS, CDR2 FQNEAQ. V lost 5 bases to trimming and J lost 0 bases, with 14 bases between them. Here the CDR3 reads CASSHDSFSSYEQYF. The CDR3 DNA sequence: TGTGCCAGCAGCCACGACAGTTTTAGCTCCTACGAGCAGTACTTC.

The chain combines TRBV2 with TRBJ2-1, with unresolved D. V lost 6 bases to trimming and J lost 5 bases, with 26 bases between them. The germline V gene encodes CDR1 SNHLY and CDR2 FYNNEI. This CDR3 has 18 amino acids. This chain's CDR3 is CASSADNVDSPPHNEQFF. The CDR3 region has the DNA TGTGCCAGCAGCGCAGACAATGTGGATTCTCCCCCCCACAATGAGCAGTTCTTC.

Only a few counts were recorded for this clone. The gene calls are TRBV19 and TRBJ2-2, with unresolved D. Trimming took 7 bases from V and 5 from J, leaving 8 bases between them. The CDR3 is 12 amino acids. In germline, CDR1 is LNHDA, CDR2 SQIVND (reference sequence). DNA of the CDR3: TGTGCCAGTAAATGGAGAACCGGGGAGCTGTTTTTT. Its protein is CASKWRTGELFF.

The rearrangement links TRBV2 to TRBJ2-5; D is uncertain. Germline assignment: CDR1 SNHLY and CDR2 FYNNEI. This CDR3 spans 13 amino acids. V was shortened by 7 bases and J by 5 bases, with 14 bases between the two germline ends. The CDR3 DNA reads TGTGCCAGCACCCTGACGACTTTTGAGACCCAGTACTTC. The encoded protein is CASTLTTFETQYF.

The rearrangement links TRBV5-1 to TRBJ2-2; D remains ambiguous. Germline V gives CDR1 SGHRS, CDR2 YFSETQ. The CDR3 contains 15 residues. V was clipped by 0 bases and J by 0 bases, with 6 bases between them. CDR3 sequence reads: CASSLGNSNTGELFF. The CDR3 region has the DNA TGCGCCAGCAGCTTGGGGAATTCGAACACCGGGGAGCTGTTTTTT.

The chain joins TRBV25-1 to TRBJ1-2, with D maybe TRBD1 (5 bases). V lost 5 bases and J 3 bases, leaving 10 bases between the germline ends. Germline V lookup: CDR1 MGHDK, CDR2 SYGVNS. The CDR3 runs 13 residues. The DNA of the CDR3 is TGTGCCAGCAGTCAAGCAGGGTACTATGGCTACACCTTC. This translates into CASSQAGYYGYTF.

The chain has TRBV19 and TRBJ1-4; D perhaps matches TRBD1 (6 bases). The germline gives CDR1 LNHDA, CDR2 SQIVND (reference sequence). Trimming removed 9 bases from V and 7 bases from J, with 15 bases in between. The CDR3 covers 13 residues. CDR3 DNA sequence: TGTGCCAGCCGAGGGGGTAGTCTTGAAAAACTGTTTTTT. Amino acid sequence: CASRGGSLEKLFF. The full variable domain, in which reference TRBV19 and TRBJ1-4 provide the parts outside the CDR3, is DGGITQSPKYLFRKEGQNVTLSCEQNLNHDAMYWYRQDPGQGLRLIYYSQIVNDFQKGDIAEGYSVSREKKESFPLTVTSAQKNPTAFYLCASRGGSLEKLFFGSGTQLSVL.

The CDR3 loop reads CASSLATIAGVTDTQYF. The CDR3, as DNA: TGCGCCAGCAGCCTGGCAACAATAGCGGGGGTCACAGATACGCAGTATTTT. V and J are TRBV5-1 and TRBJ2-3; 9 nucleotides match TRBD2. The germline CDR1 and CDR2 sequences are SGHRS and YFSETQ. J lost 2 bases, V lost 4 bases, and 11 bases had no gene match. The CDR3 has 17 amino acids.

This clone has more than one count but fewer than ten. The J gene is TRBJ1-2, the V gene TRBV29-1; a possible D gene is TRBD1 (6 bases). Per the germline V gene, CDR1 is SQVTM and CDR2 is ANQGSEA. The CDR3 length is 11 residues. Trimming cost V 7 bases and J 3 bases, with 9 bases left between them. CDR3 region: CSAQGDYGYTF. The DNA for the CDR3 is TGCAGCGCACAGGGTGACTATGGCTACACCTTC.

This chain joins TRBV18 and TRBJ2-7; D possibly corresponds to TRBD1 (6 bases). The germline V gene has CDR1 KGHSH and CDR2 LQKENI. Trimming cost V 4 bases and J 1 base, with 20 bases left between them. The CDR3 contains 17 residues. CDR3 amino acids: CASSLRGNSYPSYEQYF. CDR3 sequence (DNA): TGTGCCAGCTCACTTAGGGGGAACAGCTACCCTTCCTACGAGCAGTACTTC.

Only one count was recorded for this clone. The J gene is TRBJ2-7, the V gene TRBV5-6; perhaps TRBD1 as D (7 bases). Per germline, CDR1 SGHDT and CDR2 YYEEEE. Trimming took 5 bases from V and 6 from J, leaving 18 bases between them. There are 14 residues in the CDR3. The CDR3 nucleotides are TGTGCCAGCAGAGCGCGGCGGGACAGCTCCGAGCAGTACTTC. Protein product: CASRARRDSSEQYF.

The V call is TRBV27, the J call TRBJ2-2, with D perhaps TRBD1 (6 bases). Germline V CDR1 and CDR2: MNHEY, SMNVEV (reference sequence). Trimming took off 5 bases at V and 4 bases at J, with 14 bases between the two ends. The length of the CDR3 is 15 residues. CDR3 loop: CASSPYPTGTGELFF. Written as DNA, the CDR3 is TGTGCCAGCAGTCCCTACCCGACAGGCACCGGGGAGCTGTTTTTT.

The rearrangement uses TRBV30 and TRBJ1-6; D is unresolved. Germline values: CDR1 GTSNPN, CDR2 SVGIG (reference sequence). V dropped 0 bases and J dropped 0 bases, with 9 bases sitting between them. The CDR3 length is 16 residues. The CDR3 reads CAWSVGSSSYNSPLHF. Here the CDR3 DNA reads TGTGCCTGGAGTGTAGGATCGAGCTCCTATAATTCACCCCTCCACTTT.

This chain uses TRBV5-6 with TRBJ2-3; 11 positions agree with TRBD2. J gave up 2 bases and V 1 base, and 12 bases lay outside the gene matches. This CDR3 has 19 residues. Germline lookup yields CDR1 SGHDT and CDR2 YYEEEE. Written as DNA, the CDR3 is TGTGCCAGCAGCTTGACGCCGGCAAGACTAGCGGGGCTCACAGATACGCAGTATTTT. It codes for CASSLTPARLAGLTDTQYF.

V is TRBV4-3 and J is TRBJ1-5, with D uncertain. CDR1 and CDR2 from the germline V gene are LGHNA and YSLEER. The CDR3 extends over 15 amino acids. V was cut by 0 bases and J by 3 bases, with 9 bases left in between. CDR3 DNA sequence: TGCGCCAGCAGCCAAGAAGGAGGGTACAATCAGCCCCAGCATTTT. Its protein is CASSQEGGYNQPQHF.

This chain uses TRBV4-2 with TRBJ2-6; 7 positions match TRBD2. The V segment lost 5 bases and the J segment 4 bases; nucleotides outside the gene matches: 14. CDR3 size: 18 residues. CDR1 is LGHNA and CDR2 is YNFKEQ in the germline V gene. The CDR3 here is CASSSYYTGGAGANVLTF. As DNA, the CDR3 is TGTGCCAGCAGCTCCTACTACACGGGAGGAGCAGGGGCCAACGTCCTGACTTTC.

The chain is built from TRBV10-2 and TRBJ1-6, with a weak D call TRBD1 (6 bases). Looked up from germline, CDR1 is WSHSY and CDR2 is SAAADI. Deletions cut 7 bases from V and 7 bases from J, with 11 bases between. The CDR3 spans 13 residues. The CDR3 nucleotides are TGCGCCAGCAACCCAGGGGAAAATTCACCCCTCCACTTT. Translating gives CASNPGENSPLHF.

This chain's CDR3 is CASSYVLGYEQYF. CDR3 sequence (DNA): TGTGCCAGCAGTTACGTATTGGGCTACGAGCAGTACTTC. The chain carries TRBV6-6 and TRBJ2-7; D uncertain. Per germline, CDR1 MNHNY and CDR2 SVGAGI (reference sequence). The V end lost 2 bases, the J end lost 3 bases, and 8 bases lay between the germline ends. CDR3 size: 13 residues.

V gene TRBV18 combines with J gene TRBJ2-7, with no clear D. V was clipped by 0 bases and J by 2 bases, with 8 bases between them. This CDR3 has 14 residues. CDR1 and CDR2 (germline): KGHSH, LQKENI. The CDR3 sequence is CASSPPVSTYEQYF. The DNA for the CDR3 is TGTGCCAGCTCACCACCCGTCAGCACCTACGAGCAGTACTTC.

The rearrangement joins TRBV5-4 to TRBJ1-2; D is ambiguous. CDR1 is SGHNT and CDR2 is YYREEE in the germline V gene (reference sequence). The length of the CDR3 is 14 residues. V lost 0 bases, J lost 4 bases, and 10 bases lay in between. The DNA of the CDR3 is TGTGCCAGCAGCTTGGGCCAGATAAGCTATGGCTACACCTTC. Its translation is CASSLGQISYGYTF. Complete variable domain (other parts from reference TRBV5-4 and TRBJ1-2): ETGVTQSPTHLIKTRGQQVTLRCSSQSGHNTVSWYQQALGQGPQFIFQYYREEENGRGNFPPRFSGLQFPNYSSELNVNALELDDSALYLCASSLGQISYGYTFGSGTRLTVV.

This chain uses TRBV4-3 with TRBJ1-6, with D unresolved. The CDR3 loop spans 13 amino acids. V was shortened by 0 bases and J by 8 bases, with 5 bases between the two germline ends. Germline V gives CDR1 LGHNA, CDR2 YSLEER. DNA for the CDR3: TGCGCCAGCAGCCAAGAAGTGGATTCACCCCTCCACTTT. This sequence encodes CASSQEVDSPLHF.

CDR3 in amino acids: CASSPRTGNTGELFF. DNA for the CDR3: TGTGCCAGCAGCCCAAGGACAGGGAACACCGGGGAGCTGTTTTTT. The chain carries TRBV7-7 and TRBJ2-2; TRBD1 aligns across 7 bases. V trimming: 5 bases; J trimming: 1 base; junction bases outside the gene matches: 4. The CDR3 loop spans 15 amino acids. Germline CDR1 SSHAT, CDR2 FNYEAQ (reference sequence).

V is TRBV9 and J is TRBJ2-3, with a possible D match to TRBD1 (6 bases). V dropped 5 bases and J dropped 0 bases, with 7 bases sitting between them. This CDR3 contains 13 residues. From germline, CDR1 is SGDLS and CDR2 YYNGEE. The chain's CDR3 is CASRGTSTDTQYF. The DNA of the CDR3 is TGTGCCAGCAGGGGGACAAGCACAGATACGCAGTATTTT.

The chain recombines TRBV13 with TRBJ1-1, with D perhaps TRBD1 (5 bases). The CDR3 has 17 amino acids. V shed 5 bases and J shed 0 bases, with 19 bases lying between them. CDR1 and CDR2 (germline): PRHDT, FYEKMQ (reference sequence). In DNA, the CDR3 is TGTGCCAGCAGCCAAGGGGTAGGGGCCAAGATGAACACTGAAGCTTTCTTT. It specifies CASSQGVGAKMNTEAFF.

The sample holds one count of this clone. V is TRBV19 and J is TRBJ2-7; tentatively, D is TRBD1 or TRBD2 (5 bases each). In germline, CDR1 is LNHDA, CDR2 SQIVND (reference sequence). V was pared by 4 bases and J by 6 bases, with 22 bases between. There are 16 residues in the CDR3. In DNA form, the CDR3 reads TGTGCCAGTAGTACCCCCGGGGCCGGTGGATTCCTCGAGCAGTACTTC. Protein: CASSTPGAGGFLEQYF.

The chain combines TRBV28 with TRBJ1-2, with unresolved D. V lost 6 bases to trimming and J lost 3 bases, with 8 bases between them. Germline V CDR1 and CDR2: MDHEN, SYDVKM. This CDR3 is 12 amino acids long. CDR3 DNA: TGTGCCAGCAGCCCCCAGTACTATGGCTACACCTTC. This translates into CASSPQYYGYTF.